These T cell receptor beta chains were read from a single sample in a study of blood T cell repertoires in COVID-19. Libraries were prepared by immunoSEQ multiplex PCR; TCRdb keeps only in-frame clonotypes and omits some of them. This table holds some 85,000 clones, roughly 80% found once. What was sequenced was peripheral blood. The receptors were sampled from a human donor in a cohort sampled during active COVID-19. CDR3s include the opening cysteine and the closing phenylalanine or tryptophan. The order of the fields is J gene, clone size, V gene, D gene, CDR3 protein, CDR3 DNA. D genes are given only for firm matches. Size values are once, few and many counts, or a class for expanded clones, and some rows have none.

>TRBJ2-7|-|TRBV7-9|-
CASSLAVGDEQYF
TGTGCCAGCAGCTTAGCGGTAGGGGACGAGCAGTACTTC
>TRBJ2-1|-|TRBV6-5|-
CASKTSWDTNEQFF
TGTGCCAGCAAAACAAGTTGGGACACCAATGAGCAGTTCTTC
>TRBJ2-4|once|TRBV2|TRBD1
CASSGTRTGNIQYF
TGTGCCAGCAGTGGAACTAGGACAGGGAACATTCAGTACTTC
>TRBJ2-5|few|TRBV11-1|TRBD2
CASSPERGETQYF
TGTGCCAGCAGCCCAGAGCGGGGAGAGACCCAGTACTTC
>TRBJ2-6|-|TRBV11-2|-
CASRSTGRSGANVLTF
TGTGCCAGCAGATCCACTGGTCGGTCTGGGGCCAACGTCCTGACTTTC
>TRBJ2-7|-|TRBV5-1|-
CASSTERAPYEQYF
TGCGCCAGCAGCACGGAGAGGGCCCCCTACGAGCAGTACTTC
>TRBJ2-1|many|TRBV24-1|TRBD2
CATSDLIAGVFF
TGTGCCACCAGTGATTTGATCGCGGGAGTGTTCTTC
>TRBJ1-5|-|TRBV5-6|-
CASRKGGSKGNQPQHF
TGTGCCAGCAGAAAAGGGGGATCTAAGGGCAATCAGCCCCAGCATTTT
>TRBJ2-5|-|TRBV29-1|-
CSVDRQMETQYF
TGCAGCGTTGATCGCCAGATGGAGACCCAGTACTTC
>TRBJ2-7|-|TRBV27|TRBD2
CASSAGLAESYEQYF
TGTGCCAGCAGCGCGGGACTAGCGGAATCATACGAGCAGTACTTC
>TRBJ2-1|-|TRBV18|TRBD1
CASYRGRSNNEQFF
TGTGCCAGCTACAGGGGGCGGTCCAACAATGAGCAGTTCTTC